The 18 T cell receptor beta chains in this list originate from one sample, sequenced in a study of blood T cell repertoires in COVID-19. Produced via immunoSEQ multiplex PCR; TCRdb's table is partial and in-frame only. The data contain under 95,000 clones, roughly 83% of them singletons. Material: peripheral blood. Receptor source: a woman of 80 years or more with active or convalescent COVID-19.

The chain uses TRBV6-1 and TRBJ2-1, with 12 bases identical to TRBD2. Germline V gene lookup returns CDR1 MNHNS and CDR2 SASEGT. V lost 4 bases to trimming and J lost 5 bases; unmatched junction nucleotides: 6. This CDR3 comprises 16 residues. CDR3 bases: TGTGCCAGCAGTGCTCTATGGACTAGCGGGGACAATGAGCAGTTCTTC. Protein sequence: CASSALWTSGDNEQFF.

The CDR3 nucleotides read TGTGCCAGCAGTGAAGCCCTAGCGGGGGTCGGGGAGCTGTTTTTT. This codes for CASSEALAGVGELFF. The rearrangement joins TRBV2 to TRBJ2-2; TRBD2 matches 10 bases. CDR3 length equals 15 residues. Germline V gives CDR1 SNHLY, CDR2 FYNNEI. V was clipped by 0 bases and J by 7 bases; unmatched bases: 2.

The J gene is TRBJ2-3, the V gene TRBV5-4, with D possibly TRBD1 on 6 matching bases. V lost 0 bases and J lost 2, with 7 bases in between. Per the germline V gene, CDR1 is SGHNT and CDR2 is YYREEE (reference sequence). This CDR3 has 14 residues. The CDR3 DNA reads TGTGCCAGCAGCTTGGACAGGGTCACAGATACGCAGTATTTT. Translating it yields CASSLDRVTDTQYF.

V and J are TRBV6-5 and TRBJ1-4; TRBD1 agrees at 7 bases. Germline CDR1 and CDR2: MNHEY and SVGAGI. The CDR3 covers 15 residues. The ends lost 0 bases at V and 8 bases at J; junction bases unmatched: 6. The CDR3 DNA sequence: TGTGCCAGCAGTTACTCGCGGGACAGTCGAGAAAAACTGTTTTTT. This encodes CASSYSRDSREKLFF.

This chain joins TRBV28 and TRBJ2-7; D perhaps matches TRBD2 (7 bases). The V end was cut by 2 bases, the J end by 3 bases, with 14 bases between. The germline V gene has CDR1 MDHEN and CDR2 SYDVKM. The CDR3 totals 15 residues. The CDR3 spells CASSLGGGSDYEQYF. The CDR3, as DNA: TGTGCCAGCAGTTTAGGCGGGGGCTCAGACTACGAGCAGTACTTC. The full variable domain, its missing parts supplied by reference TRBV28 and TRBJ2-7, is DVKVTQSSRYLVKRTGEKVFLECVQDMDHENMFWYRQDPGLGLRLIYFSYDVKMKEKGDIPEGYSVSREKKERFSLILESASTNQTSMYLCASSLGGGSDYEQYFGPGTRLTVT.

The chain links TRBV28 to TRBJ1-2; tentative D call: TRBD1 (6 bases). Germline V CDR1 and CDR2: MDHEN, SYDVKM. This CDR3 region has 15 residues. V gave up 3 bases and J gave up 1 base, with 12 bases separating them. The chain's CDR3 is CASSLGGRLNYGYTF. The CDR3 DNA reads TGTGCCAGCAGTTTGGGGGGGCGCCTTAACTATGGCTACACCTTC.

V gene TRBV30 combines with J gene TRBJ2-2; D is unresolved. There are 15 residues in the CDR3. V dropped 0 bases and J dropped 1 base, with 9 bases sitting between them. Germline V gives CDR1 GTSNPN, CDR2 SVGIG (reference sequence). CDR3 sequence (DNA): TGTGCCTGGAGTGTACTGTCCTGGAACACCGGGGAGCTGTTTTTT. Encoded protein: CAWSVLSWNTGELFF.

The gene calls are TRBV7-9 and TRBJ2-1, with TRBD2 identical over 8 bases. Germline CDR1 is SEHNR and CDR2 is FQNEAQ (reference sequence). The CDR3 contains 13 residues. J was trimmed by 14 bases and V by 1 base; bases with no gene match: 7. The CDR3 coding sequence is TGTGCCAGCAGCTTAGGGACCGGGACTAGAGAGTTCTTC. Translation: CASSLGTGTREFF. Complete variable domain (other parts from reference TRBV7-9 and TRBJ2-1): DTGVSQNPRHKITKRGQNVTFRCDPISEHNRLYWYRQTLGQGPEFLTYFQNEAQLEKSRLLSDRFSAERPKGSFSTLEIQRTEQGDSAMYLCASSLGTGTREFFGPGTRLTVL.

V is TRBV7-9 and J is TRBJ2-1; the D gene is possibly TRBD2 (5 bases). The V end lost 2 bases, the J end lost 8 bases, and 7 bases lay between the germline ends. The CDR3 totals 12 residues. Germline CDR1 is SEHNR and CDR2 is FQNEAQ (reference sequence). CDR3 region: CASSLLGDEQFF. In nucleotides, the CDR3 is TGTGCCAGCAGCTTACTGGGAGATGAGCAGTTCTTC.

The J gene is TRBJ1-3, the V gene TRBV3-1 (or the pseudogene TRBV3-2); a possible D gene is TRBD1 (6 bases). Trimming shortened V by 4 bases and J by 2 bases, and 12 bases separated the two germline ends. Germline loops: CDR1 LGHDT, CDR2 YNNKEL (reference sequence). CDR3 size: 15 residues. The CDR3 spells CASSPRGGAGNTIYF. The CDR3 bases are TGTGCCAGCAGCCCCAGGGGTGGGGCTGGAAACACCATATATTTT.

The rearrangement links TRBV5-1 to TRBJ2-5; maybe TRBD2 (6 bases). Germline V gene sequence: CDR1 SGHRS, CDR2 YFSETQ. The CDR3 consists of 14 residues. The germline V and J ends were trimmed by 1 base and 5 bases, with 12 bases remaining between them. CDR3 nucleotides: TGCGCCAGCAGCTTGTCGGCGGGGCGGGAGACCCAGTACTTC. Protein sequence: CASSLSAGRETQYF.

V is TRBV19 and J is TRBJ1-2; tentatively, D is TRBD1 (6 bases). Germline V gene data show CDR1 as LNHDA and CDR2 as SQIVND (reference sequence). V gave up 5 bases and J gave up 4 bases, with 11 bases separating them. The CDR3 runs 13 residues. CDR3 nucleotides: TGTGCCAGTAGTCCGGGACATGGCTATGGCTACACCTTC. Protein sequence: CASSPGHGYGYTF.

This sequence joins TRBV7-3 and TRBJ2-1; 11 bases are a match to TRBD2. The CDR3 totals 15 residues. J lost 4 bases, V lost 8 bases, and 7 bases had no gene match. Germline V gene lookup returns CDR1 SGHTA and CDR2 FQGTGA. DNA for the CDR3: TGTGCCAGCGGACTAACTAGCGGGGGATACAATGAGCAGTTCTTC. Translation: CASGLTSGGYNEQFF.

The chain combines TRBV1 with TRBJ2-2; the D call TRBD2 from the table was never checked on the DNA. TRBV1 is designated a pseudogene. The CDR3 contains 18 residues. CDR3 bases: TGCACCAGCAGCCCTGGGACTAGCGGGGGGTTGAGGACCGGGGAGCTGTTTTTT. Translating it yields CTSSPGTSGGLRTGELFF.

CDR3 amino acids: CSASPPLGLTQPQHF. As DNA, the CDR3 is TGCAGTGCTAGTCCCCCCTTGGGGCTTACTCAGCCCCAGCATTTT. The chain carries TRBV20-1 and TRBJ1-5, with D maybe TRBD1 (5 bases). V shed 3 bases and J shed 6 bases, with 18 bases lying between them. Germline-derived CDR1 and CDR2 are DFQATT and SNEGSKA (reference sequence). CDR3 length: 15 residues.

The chain recombines TRBV7-9 with TRBJ2-5; 7 bases line up with TRBD2. The CDR3 length is 14 residues. The V segment lost 6 bases and the J segment 3 bases; nucleotides outside the gene matches: 7. Germline CDR1 SEHNR, CDR2 FQNEAQ (reference sequence). The CDR3 loop is CASRPQTSKETQYF. DNA of the CDR3: TGTGCCAGCAGACCTCAGACTAGCAAAGAGACCCAGTACTTC.

The chain links TRBV9 to TRBJ1-6; tentatively, D is TRBD1 (5 bases). Germline V gene data show CDR1 as SGDLS and CDR2 as YYNGEE. There are 14 residues in the CDR3. Deletions cut 3 bases from V and 9 bases from J, with 13 bases between. The CDR3 region is CASSAAGGGSPLHF. In DNA, the CDR3 is TGTGCCAGCAGCGCCGCCGGGGGTGGTTCACCCCTCCACTTT.

The chain employs TRBV28 and TRBJ1-2; 10 positions match TRBD1. CDR3 length equals 17 residues. CDR1 and CDR2 from the germline V gene are MDHEN and SYDVKM. J gave up 4 bases and V 3 bases, and 11 bases lay outside the gene matches. CDR3 coding DNA: TGTGCCAGCAGTTTCCCCCCAGACAGGGGGCATGGCTATGGCTACACCTTC. Amino acids: CASSFPPDRGHGYGYTF.